One sample yielded the 3 T cell receptor beta chains listed below, sequenced in a study of T cells after yellow fever vaccination. MiXCR, applied by TCRdb to the 5' RACE reads, yields one record per CDR3 protein. The data contain roughly 300,000 distinct CDR3 sequences, less than 9.5% of them seen just once; the ten biggest clones take up approximately 18%. This material consisted of PBMCs, taken more than 40 days after the first yellow fever vaccination. The receptors derive from a man aged 18 to 29 who received the YFV17D yellow fever vaccine.

This chain links TRBV5-1 with TRBJ2-7; TRBD2 is a possible D gene (6 bases). CDR1 and CDR2 from the germline V gene are SGHRS and YFSETQ. CDR3 length: 14 residues. Trimming shortened V by 4 bases and J by 0 bases, and 11 bases separated the two germline ends. CDR3 sequence (DNA): TGCGCCAGCAGCGGCGGGGACTCCTCCTACGAGCAGTACTTC. Its protein product is CASSGGDSSYEQYF.

The chain couples TRBV5-1 to TRBJ2-3; D not resolved. V was clipped by 4 bases and J by 2 bases, with 11 bases between them. Germline V gives CDR1 SGHRS, CDR2 YFSETQ. The CDR3 length is 14 residues. The CDR3, as DNA: TGCGCCAGCAGCCGGGCTCAGGTCACAGATACGCAGTATTTT. Amino acid sequence: CASSRAQVTDTQYF.

This clonotype turned up a few times. One end of the junction varies from germline; a read error may be responsible. The rearrangement joins TRBV11-1 to TRBJ2-1; TRBD1 aligns across 8 bases. The CDR3 sequence is 17 residues long. CDR1 is SGHAT and CDR2 is FQDESV in the germline V gene (reference sequence). The CDR3 here is CASTLSLGGQGGNEQFF. The CDR3 DNA sequence: TGTGCCAGCACCTTAAGTTTAGGTGGACAGGGAGGAAATGAGCAGTTCTTC.